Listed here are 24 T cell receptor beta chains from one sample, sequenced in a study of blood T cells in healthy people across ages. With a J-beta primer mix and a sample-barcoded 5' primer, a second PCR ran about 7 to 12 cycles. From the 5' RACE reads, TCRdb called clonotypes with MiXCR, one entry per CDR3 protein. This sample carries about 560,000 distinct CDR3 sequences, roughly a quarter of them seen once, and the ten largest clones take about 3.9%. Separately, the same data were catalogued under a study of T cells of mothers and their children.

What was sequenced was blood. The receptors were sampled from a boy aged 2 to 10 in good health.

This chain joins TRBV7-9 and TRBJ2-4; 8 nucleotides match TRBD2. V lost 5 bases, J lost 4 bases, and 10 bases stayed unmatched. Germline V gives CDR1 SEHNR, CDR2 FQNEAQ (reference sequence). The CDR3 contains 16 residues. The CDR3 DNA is TGTGCCAGCAGCCCCAGCGGGAGATGGGAAAAAAACATTCAGTACTTC. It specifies CASSPSGRWEKNIQYF.

The CDR3 bases are TGTGCCAGCAGTGAACAGGGGATGAATCAGCCCCAGCATTTT. Protein sequence: CASSEQGMNQPQHF. This chain joins TRBV2 and TRBJ1-5; tentatively, D is TRBD1 (6 bases). The CDR3 has 14 amino acids. Germline assignment: CDR1 SNHLY and CDR2 FYNNEI. Between the trimmed V and J ends, which lost 2 bases and 4 bases, there was a span of 9 bases.

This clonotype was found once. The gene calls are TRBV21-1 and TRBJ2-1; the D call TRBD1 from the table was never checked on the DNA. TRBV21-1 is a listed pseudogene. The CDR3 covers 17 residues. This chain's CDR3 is CASSKENGTSKYNEQFF. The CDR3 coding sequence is TGTGCCAGCAGCAAAGAGAACGGGACGTCAAAGTACAATGAGCAGTTCTTC.

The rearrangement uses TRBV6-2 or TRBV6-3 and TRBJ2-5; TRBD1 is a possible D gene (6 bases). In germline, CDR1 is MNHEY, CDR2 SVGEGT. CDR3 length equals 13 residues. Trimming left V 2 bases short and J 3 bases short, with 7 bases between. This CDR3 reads CASSYTGKETQYF. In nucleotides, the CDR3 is TGTGCCAGCAGTTACACAGGGAAAGAGACCCAGTACTTC.

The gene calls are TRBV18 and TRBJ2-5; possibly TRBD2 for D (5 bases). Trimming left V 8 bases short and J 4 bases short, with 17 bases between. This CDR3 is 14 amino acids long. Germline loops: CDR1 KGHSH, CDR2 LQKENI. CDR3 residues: CASRTPGNRETQYF. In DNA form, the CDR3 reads TGTGCCAGCCGAACCCCGGGGAACCGAGAGACCCAGTACTTC.

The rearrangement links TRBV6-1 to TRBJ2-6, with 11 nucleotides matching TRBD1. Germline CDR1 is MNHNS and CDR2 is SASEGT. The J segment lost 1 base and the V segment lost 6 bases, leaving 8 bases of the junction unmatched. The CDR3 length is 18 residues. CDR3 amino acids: CASRGPDRGLSGANVLTF. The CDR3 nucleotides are TGTGCCAGCAGGGGGCCGGACAGGGGGCTTTCTGGGGCCAACGTCCTGACTTTC.

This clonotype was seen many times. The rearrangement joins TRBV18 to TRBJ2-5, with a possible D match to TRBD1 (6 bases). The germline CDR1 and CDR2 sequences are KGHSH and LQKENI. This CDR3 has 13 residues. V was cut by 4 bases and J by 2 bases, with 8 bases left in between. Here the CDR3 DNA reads TGTGCCAGCTCACAAACAGGGCAAGAGACCCAGTACTTC. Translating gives CASSQTGQETQYF.

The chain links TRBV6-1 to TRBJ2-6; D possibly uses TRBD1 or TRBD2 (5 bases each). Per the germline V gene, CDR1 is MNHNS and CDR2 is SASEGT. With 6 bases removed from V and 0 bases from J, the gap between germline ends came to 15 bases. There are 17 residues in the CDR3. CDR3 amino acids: CASSGPGTLSGANVLTF. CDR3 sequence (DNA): TGTGCCAGCAGCGGACCCGGGACCCTCTCTGGGGCCAACGTCCTGACTTTC.

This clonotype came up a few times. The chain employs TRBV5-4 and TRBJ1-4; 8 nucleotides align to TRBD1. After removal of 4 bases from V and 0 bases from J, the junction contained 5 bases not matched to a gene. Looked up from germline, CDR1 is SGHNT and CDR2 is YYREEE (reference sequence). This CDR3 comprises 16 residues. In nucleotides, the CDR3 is TGTGCCAGCAGCCTGGGACAGGTTGCAACTAATGAAAAACTGTTTTTT. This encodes CASSLGQVATNEKLFF. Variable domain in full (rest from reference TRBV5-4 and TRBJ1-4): ETGVTQSPTHLIKTRGQQVTLRCSSQSGHNTVSWYQQALGQGPQFIFQYYREEENGRGNFPPRFSGLQFPNYSSELNVNALELDDSALYLCASSLGQVATNEKLFFGSGTQLSVL.

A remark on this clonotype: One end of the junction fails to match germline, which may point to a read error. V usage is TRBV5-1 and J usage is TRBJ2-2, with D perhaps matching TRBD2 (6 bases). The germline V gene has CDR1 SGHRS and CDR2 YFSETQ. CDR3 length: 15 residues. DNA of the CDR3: TGCGCCAGCAGCTCCCTACGGGGGAGGACCGGGGAGCTGTCTTTT. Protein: CASSSLRGRTGELSF.

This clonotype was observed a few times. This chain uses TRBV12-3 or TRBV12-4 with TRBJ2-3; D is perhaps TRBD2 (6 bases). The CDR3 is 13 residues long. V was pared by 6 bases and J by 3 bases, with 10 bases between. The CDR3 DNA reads TGTGCCAGCAGGCGCGGGGAAACAGATACGCAGTATTTT. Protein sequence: CASRRGETDTQYF.

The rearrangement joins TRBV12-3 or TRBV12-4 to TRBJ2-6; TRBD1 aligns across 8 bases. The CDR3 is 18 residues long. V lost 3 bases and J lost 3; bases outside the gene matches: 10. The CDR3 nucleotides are TGTGCCAGCAGTTTCAATCCAGGGGGCGCGAGTGGGGCCAACGTCCTGACTTTC. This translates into CASSFNPGGASGANVLTF.

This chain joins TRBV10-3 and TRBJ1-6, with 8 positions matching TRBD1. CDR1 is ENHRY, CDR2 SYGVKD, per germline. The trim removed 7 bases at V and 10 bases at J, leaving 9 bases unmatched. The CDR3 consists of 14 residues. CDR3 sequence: CAIKSGGAESPLHF. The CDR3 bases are TGTGCCATCAAGTCAGGGGGCGCAGAATCACCCCTCCACTTT.

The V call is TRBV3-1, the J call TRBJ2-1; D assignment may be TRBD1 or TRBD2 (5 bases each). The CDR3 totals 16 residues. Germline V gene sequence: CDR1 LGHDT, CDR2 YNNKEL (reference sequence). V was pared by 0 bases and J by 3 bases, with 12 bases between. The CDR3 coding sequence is TGTGCCAGCAGCCAAGATTGGGGGTCGTACTACAATGAGCAGTTCTTC. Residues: CASSQDWGSYYNEQFF.

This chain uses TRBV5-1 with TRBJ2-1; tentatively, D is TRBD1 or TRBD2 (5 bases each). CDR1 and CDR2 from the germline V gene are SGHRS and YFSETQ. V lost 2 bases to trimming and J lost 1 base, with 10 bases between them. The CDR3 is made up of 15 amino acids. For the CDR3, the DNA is TGCGCCAGCAGCTTATGGGACCTATCCTACAATGAGCAGTTCTTC. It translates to CASSLWDLSYNEQFF. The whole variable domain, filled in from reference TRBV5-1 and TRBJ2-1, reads KAGVTQTPRYLIKTRGQQVTLSCSPISGHRSVSWYQQTPGQGLQFLFEYFSETQRNKGNFPGRFSGRQFSNSRSEMNVSTLELGDSALYLCASSLWDLSYNEQFFGPGTRLTVL.

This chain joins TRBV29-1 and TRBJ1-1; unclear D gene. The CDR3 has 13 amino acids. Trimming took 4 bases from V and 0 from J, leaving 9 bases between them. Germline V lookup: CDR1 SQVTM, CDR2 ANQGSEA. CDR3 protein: CSVVRPLNTEAFF. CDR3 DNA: TGCAGCGTTGTAAGGCCATTGAACACTGAAGCTTTCTTT.

The CDR3 here is CSVVYEGNEQFF. CDR3 in DNA: TGCAGCGTTGTATACGAGGGCAATGAGCAGTTCTTC. This chain links TRBV29-1 with TRBJ2-1, with D possibly TRBD2 on 5 matching bases. This CDR3 region has 12 residues. V lost 4 bases and J lost 6, with 10 bases in between. Per germline, CDR1 SQVTM and CDR2 ANQGSEA.

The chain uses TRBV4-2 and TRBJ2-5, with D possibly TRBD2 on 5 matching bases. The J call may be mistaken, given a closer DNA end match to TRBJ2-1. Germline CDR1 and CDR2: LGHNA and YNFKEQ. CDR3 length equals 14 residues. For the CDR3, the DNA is TGTGCCAGCAGCCAAGAAGGGCGGGTACATGAGCAGTTCTTC. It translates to CASSQEGRVHEQFF.

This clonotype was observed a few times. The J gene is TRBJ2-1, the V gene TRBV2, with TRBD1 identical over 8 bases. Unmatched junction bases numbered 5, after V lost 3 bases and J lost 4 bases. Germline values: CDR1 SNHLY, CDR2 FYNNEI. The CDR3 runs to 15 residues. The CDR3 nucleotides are TGTGCCAGCAGTGATGGACAGGGAGTTTACAATGAGCAGTTCTTC. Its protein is CASSDGQGVYNEQFF.

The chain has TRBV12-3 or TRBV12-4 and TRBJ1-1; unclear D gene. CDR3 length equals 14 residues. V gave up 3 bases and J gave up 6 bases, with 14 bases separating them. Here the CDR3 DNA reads TGTGCCAGCAGTTTTCGGACGAGCGGCGCTGAAGCTTTCTTT. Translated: CASSFRTSGAEAFF.

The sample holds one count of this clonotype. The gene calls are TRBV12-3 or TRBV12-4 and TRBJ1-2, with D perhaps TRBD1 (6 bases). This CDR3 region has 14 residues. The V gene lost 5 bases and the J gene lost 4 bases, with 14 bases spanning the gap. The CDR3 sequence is CASSMGGWGYGYTF. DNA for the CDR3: TGTGCCAGCAGTATGGGGGGCTGGGGCTATGGCTACACCTTC.

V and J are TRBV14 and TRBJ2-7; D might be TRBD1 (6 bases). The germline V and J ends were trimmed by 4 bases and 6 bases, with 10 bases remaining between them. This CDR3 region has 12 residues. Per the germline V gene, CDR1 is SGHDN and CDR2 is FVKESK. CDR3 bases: TGTGCCAGCAGCCTAAGCAGGGGCGAGCAGTACTTC. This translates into CASSLSRGEQYF.

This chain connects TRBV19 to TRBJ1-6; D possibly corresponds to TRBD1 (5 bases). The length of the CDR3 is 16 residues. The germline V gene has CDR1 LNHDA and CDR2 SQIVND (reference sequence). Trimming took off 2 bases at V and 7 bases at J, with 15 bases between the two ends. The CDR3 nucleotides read TGTGCCAGTAGTATAAGTACCGGGACGGGAAATTCACCCCTCCACTTT. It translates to CASSISTGTGNSPLHF.

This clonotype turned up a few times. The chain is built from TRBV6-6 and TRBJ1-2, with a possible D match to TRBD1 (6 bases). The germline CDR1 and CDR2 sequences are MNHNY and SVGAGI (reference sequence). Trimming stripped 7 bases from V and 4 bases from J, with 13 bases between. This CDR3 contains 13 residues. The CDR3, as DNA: TGTGCCAGCACCTTCGACAGGATCTATGGCTACACCTTC. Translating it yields CASTFDRIYGYTF.